This is a list of T cell receptor beta chains from one sample in a study of cytomegalovirus exposure and HLA in healthy donors. Measured with immunoSEQ multiplex PCR; TCRdb has only the in-frame clones, and not every one. The sample carries 170,000 or so clones, more than 70% recorded once. Sequenced material: PBMCs. The receptors derive from a male donor in good health and CMV-seropositive. Both conserved end residues are part of each CDR3. D genes are given only for firm matches. Not every row has a clone size; where given, it reads once, few, many or a size class.

>TRBD2|TRBV5-1|-|TRBJ2-5
CASSETSWETQYF
TGCGCCAGCAGCGAGACTAGCTGGGAGACCCAGTACTTC
>TRBD2|TRBV7-8|-|TRBJ2-7
CASSLVIRSTSGRHPSYEQYF
TGTGCCAGCAGCTTAGTTATACGGAGTACTAGCGGGCGACATCCCTCCTACGAGCAGTACTTC
>TRBD2|TRBV7-3|-|TRBJ2-5
CASSTGLAGGRETQYF
TGTGCCAGCAGCACCGGACTAGCGGGAGGTAGAGAGACCCAGTACTTC
>TRBD2|TRBV27|-|TRBJ2-2
CASSRLGTSGNTGELFF
TGTGCCAGCAGCCGCCTGGGGACTAGCGGTAACACCGGGGAGCTGTTTTTT
>-|TRBV7-9|-|TRBJ2-3
CASSLTGTDTQYF
TGTGCCAGCAGCTTAACAGGGACAGATACGCAGTATTTT
>TRBD1|TRBV4-3|once|TRBJ1-2
CASSESGQGHGYTF
TGCGCCAGCAGCGAATCTGGACAGGGCCATGGCTACACCTTC
>TRBD1|TRBV7-8|-|TRBJ2-3
CASSTGGQGAADTQYF
TGTGCCAGCAGCACCGGGGGACAGGGGGCCGCAGATACGCAGTATTTT
>TRBD2|TRBV5-1|-|TRBJ2-1
CASSLDAGTSRSYNEQFF
TGCGCCAGCAGCTTGGACGCCGGGACTAGCCGCTCCTACAATGAGCAGTTCTTC
>TRBD1|TRBV7-9|-|TRBJ2-3
CASGDRITDTQYF
TGTGCCAGTGGGGACAGAATCACAGATACGCAGTATTTT
>-|TRBV18|-|TRBJ2-1
CASSPRVTQSSYNEQFF
TGTGCCAGCTCACCACGGGTGACTCAGAGCTCCTACAATGAGCAGTTCTTC
>-|TRBV2|-|TRBJ1-1
CASRYGTKNTEAFF
TGTGCCAGCAGATACGGGACAAAAAACACTGAAGCTTTCTTT
>TRBD1|TRBV9|-|TRBJ1-4
CASSASDRSLVELFF
TGTGCCAGCAGCGCTTCGGACAGGTCTTTGGTGGAACTGTTTTTT
>TRBD2|TRBV6-6|-|TRBJ2-1
CASRGLAGEYNEQFF
TGTGCCAGCAGGGGACTAGCGGGAGAGTACAATGAGCAGTTCTTC